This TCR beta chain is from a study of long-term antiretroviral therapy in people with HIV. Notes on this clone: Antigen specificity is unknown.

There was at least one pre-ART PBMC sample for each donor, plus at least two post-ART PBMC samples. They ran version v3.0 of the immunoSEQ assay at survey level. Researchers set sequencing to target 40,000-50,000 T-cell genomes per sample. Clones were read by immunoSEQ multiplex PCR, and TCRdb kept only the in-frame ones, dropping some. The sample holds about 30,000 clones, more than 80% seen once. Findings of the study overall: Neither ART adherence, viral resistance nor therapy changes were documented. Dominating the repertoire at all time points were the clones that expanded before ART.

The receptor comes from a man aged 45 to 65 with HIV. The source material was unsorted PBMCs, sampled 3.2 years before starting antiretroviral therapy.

CDR3 bases: TGTGCCAGCAGTTTATTAATGGGACAGGGATATGGCTACACCTTC. Its translation is CASSLLMGQGYGYTF. The chain has TRBV28 and TRBJ1-2, with 9 bases aligning to TRBD1. CDR1 is MDHEN, CDR2 SYDVKM, per germline. Unmatched junction bases numbered 5, after V lost 1 base and J lost 5 bases. This CDR3 comprises 15 residues.